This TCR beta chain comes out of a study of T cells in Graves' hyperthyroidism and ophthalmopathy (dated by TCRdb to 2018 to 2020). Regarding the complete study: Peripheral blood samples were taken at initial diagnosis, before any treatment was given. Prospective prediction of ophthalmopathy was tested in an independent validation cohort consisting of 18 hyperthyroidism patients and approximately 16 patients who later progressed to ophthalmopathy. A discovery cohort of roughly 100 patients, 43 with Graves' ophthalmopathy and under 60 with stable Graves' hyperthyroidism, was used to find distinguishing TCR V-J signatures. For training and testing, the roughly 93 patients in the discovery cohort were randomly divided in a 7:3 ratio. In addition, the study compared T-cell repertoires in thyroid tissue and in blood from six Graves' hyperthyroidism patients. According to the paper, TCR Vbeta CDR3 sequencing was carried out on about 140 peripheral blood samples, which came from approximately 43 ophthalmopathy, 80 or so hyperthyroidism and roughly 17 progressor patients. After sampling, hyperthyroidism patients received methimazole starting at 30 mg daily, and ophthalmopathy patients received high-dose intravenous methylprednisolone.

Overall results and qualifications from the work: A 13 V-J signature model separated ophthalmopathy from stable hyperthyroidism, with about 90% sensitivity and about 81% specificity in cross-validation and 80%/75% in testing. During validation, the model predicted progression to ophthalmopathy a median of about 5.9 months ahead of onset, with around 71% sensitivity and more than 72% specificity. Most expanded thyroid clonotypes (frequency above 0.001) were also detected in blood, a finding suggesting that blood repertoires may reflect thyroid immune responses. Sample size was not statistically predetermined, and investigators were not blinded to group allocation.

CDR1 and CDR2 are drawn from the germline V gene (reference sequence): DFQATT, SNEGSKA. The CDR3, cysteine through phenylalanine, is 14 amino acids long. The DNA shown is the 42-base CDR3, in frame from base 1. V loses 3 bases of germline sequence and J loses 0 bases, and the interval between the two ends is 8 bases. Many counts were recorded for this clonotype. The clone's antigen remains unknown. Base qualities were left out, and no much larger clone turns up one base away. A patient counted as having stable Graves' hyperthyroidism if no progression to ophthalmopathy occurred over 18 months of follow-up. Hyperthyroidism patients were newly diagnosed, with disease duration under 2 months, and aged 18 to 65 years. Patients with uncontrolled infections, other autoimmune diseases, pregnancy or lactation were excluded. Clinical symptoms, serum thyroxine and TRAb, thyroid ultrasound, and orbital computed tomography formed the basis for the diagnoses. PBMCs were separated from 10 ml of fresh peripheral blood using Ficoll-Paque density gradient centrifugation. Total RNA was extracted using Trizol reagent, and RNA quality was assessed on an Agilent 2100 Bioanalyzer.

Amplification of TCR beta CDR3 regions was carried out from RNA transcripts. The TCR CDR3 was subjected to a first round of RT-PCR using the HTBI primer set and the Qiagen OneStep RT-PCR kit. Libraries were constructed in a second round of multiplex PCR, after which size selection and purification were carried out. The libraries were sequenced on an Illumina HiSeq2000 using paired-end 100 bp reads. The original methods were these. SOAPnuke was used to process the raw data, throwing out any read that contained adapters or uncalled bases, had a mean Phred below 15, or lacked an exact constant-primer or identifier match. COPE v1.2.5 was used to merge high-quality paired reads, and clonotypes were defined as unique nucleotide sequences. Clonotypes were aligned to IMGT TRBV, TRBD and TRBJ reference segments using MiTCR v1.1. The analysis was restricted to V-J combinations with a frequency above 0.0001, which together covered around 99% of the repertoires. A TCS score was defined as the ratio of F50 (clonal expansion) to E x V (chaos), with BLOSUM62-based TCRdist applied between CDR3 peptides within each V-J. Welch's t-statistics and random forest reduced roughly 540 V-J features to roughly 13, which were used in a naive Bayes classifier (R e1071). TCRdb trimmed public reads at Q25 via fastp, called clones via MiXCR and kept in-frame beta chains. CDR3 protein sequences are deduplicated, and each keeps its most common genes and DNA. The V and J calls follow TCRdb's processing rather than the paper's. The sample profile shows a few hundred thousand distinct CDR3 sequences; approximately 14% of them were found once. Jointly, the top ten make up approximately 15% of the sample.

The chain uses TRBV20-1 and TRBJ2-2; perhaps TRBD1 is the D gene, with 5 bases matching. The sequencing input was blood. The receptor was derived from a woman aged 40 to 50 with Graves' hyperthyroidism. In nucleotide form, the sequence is TGCAGTGCTAGGGACAACGCGAACACCGGGGAGCTGTTTTTT. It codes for CSARDNANTGELFF.